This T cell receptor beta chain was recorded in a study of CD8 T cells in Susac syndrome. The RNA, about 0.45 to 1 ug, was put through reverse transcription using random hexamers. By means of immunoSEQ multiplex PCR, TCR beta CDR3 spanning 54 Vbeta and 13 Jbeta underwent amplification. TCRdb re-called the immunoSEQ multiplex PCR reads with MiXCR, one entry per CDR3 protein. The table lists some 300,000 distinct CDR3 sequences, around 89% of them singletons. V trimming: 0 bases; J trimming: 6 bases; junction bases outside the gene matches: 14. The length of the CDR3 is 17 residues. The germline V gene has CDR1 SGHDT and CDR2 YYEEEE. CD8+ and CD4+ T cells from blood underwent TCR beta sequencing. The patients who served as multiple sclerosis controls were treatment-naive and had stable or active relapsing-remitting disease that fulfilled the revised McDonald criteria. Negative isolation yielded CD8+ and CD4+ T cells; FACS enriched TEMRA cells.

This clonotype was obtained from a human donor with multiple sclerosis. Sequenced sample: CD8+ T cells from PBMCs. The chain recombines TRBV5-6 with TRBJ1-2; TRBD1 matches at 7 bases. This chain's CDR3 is CASSLGNIGGGPDGYTF. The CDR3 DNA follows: TGTGCCAGCAGCTTGGGAAACATAGGGGGCGGACCTGATGGCTACACCTTC.